Each of the 27 T cell receptor beta chains below was sequenced from the same sample in a study of PD-L1 blockade in urothelial cancer (dated by TCRdb to between 2016 and 2019). The library was generated by the immunoSEQ multiplex PCR assay. Drawn from immuneACCESS, this table holds only the in-frame rearrangements with V and J called that TCRdb kept. Clones are partly lost; checked studies trace under half to an unresolved V gene and leave the rest unexplained. This sample comprises about 130,000 clones, approximately 84% of them detected only once. The ten biggest clones cover about 2.9% of the sample. The time point label of this sample denotes: pretreatment peripheral blood. The starting material was PBMCs, obtained around atezolizumab (anti-PD-L1) treatment. The receptors were gathered from a man aged 50-60 years with urothelial cancer.

The CDR3 sequence: CASSLADRPNQPQHF. CDR3 bases: TGTGCCAGCAGCTTGGCGGACAGGCCCAATCAGCCCCAGCATTTT. The V call is TRBV5-6, the J call TRBJ1-5, with 7 nucleotides matching TRBD1. The length of the CDR3 is 15 residues. The V gene end was trimmed by 0 bases and the J gene end by 3 bases; junction bases not matched to a gene: 3. Germline CDR1 SGHDT, CDR2 YYEEEE.

The J gene is TRBJ2-3, the V gene TRBV21-1; the table gives TRBD2 as D, unverified against the DNA. TRBV21-1 is recorded as a pseudogene. The CDR3 runs 16 residues. The CDR3 nucleotides read TGTGCCAGCAGCACCCGAGCGGGAGAGCTTCCAGATACGCAGTATTTT. It codes for CASSTRAGELPDTQYF.

This rearrangement joins TRBV6-1 to TRBJ2-3, with TRBD2 identical over 10 bases. Germline values: CDR1 MNHNS, CDR2 SASEGT. After removal of 7 bases from V and 6 bases from J, the junction contained 7 bases not matched to a gene. This CDR3 has 14 amino acids. In DNA form, the CDR3 reads TGTGCCAGCATATTAGCGGGAGGTCTGGATACGCAGTATTTT. It is translated as CASILAGGLDTQYF.

This chain uses TRBV20-1 with TRBJ1-1; 7 bases match TRBD1. The CDR3 has 11 amino acids. Trimming took 8 bases from V and 7 from J; bases not matched to a gene: 7. CDR1 is DFQATT and CDR2 is SNEGSKA in the germline V gene (reference sequence). The CDR3 bases are TGCAGTCCCAGGGGGAGTGGTGAAGCTTTCTTT. Its translation: CSPRGSGEAFF.

The chain joins TRBV4-1 to TRBJ2-5, with 7 nucleotides matching TRBD2. The CDR3 sequence is 14 residues long. Germline CDR1 is MGHRA and CDR2 is YSYEKL. Trimming removed 6 bases from V and 4 bases from J; junction bases left unmatched: 8. The CDR3 nucleotides read TGCGCCAGCAGTCCGTTATCGGGGGGAGAGACCCAGTACTTC. It encodes CASSPLSGGETQYF.

The chain carries TRBV6-1 and TRBJ1-2; the D gene is possibly TRBD1 (5 bases). The CDR3 sequence is 15 residues long. From germline, CDR1 is MNHNS and CDR2 SASEGT. V gave up 6 bases and J gave up 2 bases, with 16 bases separating them. The CDR3 DNA reads TGTGCCAGCAGGACTCCAGGGTGGCCGAACTATGGCTACACCTTC. It codes for CASRTPGWPNYGYTF.

The chain employs TRBV4-1 and TRBJ2-3; 11 bases match TRBD2. Losses at the gene ends were 3 bases for V and 3 bases for J; bases not matched to a gene: 11. Looked up from germline, CDR1 is MGHRA and CDR2 is YSYEKL. This CDR3 spans 18 amino acids. Here the CDR3 reads CASSHRDGTSGGTDTQYF. CDR3 bases: TGCGCCAGCAGCCACCGAGACGGGACTAGCGGAGGAACAGATACGCAGTATTTT.

J is TRBJ2-1 and V is TRBV28, with 14 bases that match TRBD2. The CDR3 has 19 residues. CDR1 MDHEN and CDR2 SYDVKM come from the germline V gene. V lost 1 base and J lost 6; bases outside the gene matches: 11. The CDR3 coding sequence is TGTGCCAGCAGTTTATCGACTAGCGGGAGGGCCTCCCCCCCCAATGAGCAGTTCTTC. It is translated as CASSLSTSGRASPPNEQFF.

The V call is TRBV11-2, the J call TRBJ2-7; 12 bases fit TRBD2. V was clipped by 5 bases and J by 3 bases; unmatched bases: 2. CDR1 and CDR2 from the germline V gene are SGHAT and FQNNGV. The CDR3 runs to 14 residues. CDR3 sequence (DNA): TGTGCCAGCAGCACACTAGCGGGAGGCTACGAGCAGTACTTC. This gives the protein CASSTLAGGYEQYF.

The J gene is TRBJ2-1, the V gene TRBV5-6, with TRBD2 as a possible D gene (6 bases). CDR1 and CDR2 from the germline V gene are SGHDT and YYEEEE. CDR3 length: 16 amino acids. V dropped 0 bases and J dropped 4 bases, with 14 bases sitting between them. The CDR3 nucleotides read TGTGCCAGCAGCTTGGGATTCGGGAGTGGGTACAATGAGCAGTTCTTC. Translating gives CASSLGFGSGYNEQFF.

V is TRBV5-1 and J is TRBJ1-6, with TRBD1 matching over 10 bases. This CDR3 has 15 residues. The junction had 4 bases not matched to a gene; V was cut back by 0 bases and J by 10 bases. Germline CDR1 is SGHRS and CDR2 is YFSETQ. The CDR3 nucleotides read TGCGCCAGCAGCTTGGCGGGACAGGGGAGCTCACCCCTCCACTTT. Protein product: CASSLAGQGSSPLHF.

This chain uses TRBV7-3 with TRBJ1-1, with 8 bases lining up with TRBD1. V lost 7 bases and J lost 12; bases outside the gene matches: 10. This CDR3 spans 12 amino acids. Germline V gene data show CDR1 as SGHTA and CDR2 as FQGTGA. The CDR3 DNA follows: TGTGCCAGCACCTCCGAGGGACAGGTACCTTTCTTT. Translated, it gives CASTSEGQVPFF. Using reference TRBV7-3 and TRBJ1-1 for the parts outside the CDR3, the full variable domain is GAGVSQTPSNKVTEKGKYVELRCDPISGHTALYWYRQSLGQGPEFLIYFQGTGAADDSGLPNDRFFAVRPEGSVSTLKIQRTERGDSAVYLCASTSEGQVPFFGQGTRLTVV.

About this clone: One end of the junction is discordant with germline, which a read error may explain. The identical CDR3 is also encoded by other nucleotide sequences in the sample. The rearrangement joins TRBV6-5 to TRBJ2-7; 7 bases are a match to TRBD2. Germline CDR1 MNHEY, CDR2 SVGAGI. The CDR3 length is 14 residues. DNA of the CDR3: TGTGCCAGCAGGGCGGGAGCGGGGTCCTACGAGCAGTACTTT. Its protein is CASRAGAGSYEQYF.

The V and J genes are TRBV7-2 and TRBJ2-3, with 9 bases matching TRBD2. CDR1 and CDR2 from the germline V gene are SGHTA and FQGNSA. The CDR3 is 17 residues long. J lost 0 bases, V lost 1 base, and 5 bases had no gene match. As DNA, the CDR3 is TGTGCCAGCAGCTTAGGCCAGCGGGAGGCTAGCACAGATACGCAGTATTTT. It specifies CASSLGQREASTDTQYF. Based on the CDR3 plus reference TRBV7-2 and TRBJ2-3, the full variable domain is GAGVSQSPSNKVTEKGKDVELRCDPISGHTALYWYRQSLGQGLEFLIYFQGNSAPDKSGLPSDRFSAERTGGSVSTLTIQRTQQEDSAVYLCASSLGQREASTDTQYFGPGTRLTVL.

The DNA of the CDR3 is TGTGCCAGCAGTTACCCCGGGGGGGCACCCCTCCACTTT. Translated, it gives CASSYPGGAPLHF. The chain is built from TRBV6-5 and TRBJ1-6; D might be TRBD1 (5 bases). V was shortened by 2 bases and J by 11 bases, with 10 bases between the two germline ends. In germline, CDR1 is MNHEY, CDR2 SVGAGI. The CDR3 has 13 amino acids.

This clone was observed a few times. This rearrangement joins TRBV10-3 to TRBJ1-5; no clear D. Germline assignment: CDR1 ENHRY and CDR2 SYGVKD. Trimming pared 6 bases from V and 1 base from J, leaving 10 bases between. The CDR3 runs 14 residues. The CDR3 DNA reads as TGTGCCATCAGAGAGGGAGCGAGCAATCAGCCCCAGCATTTT. Amino acids: CAIREGASNQPQHF.

The chain joins TRBV13 to TRBJ2-3, with 12 bases that match TRBD1. The CDR3 is 14 amino acids. Trimming removed 6 bases from V and 6 bases from J; junction bases left unmatched: 4. Germline assignment: CDR1 PRHDT and CDR2 FYEKMQ (reference sequence). CDR3 nucleotides: TGTGCCAGCAGACCCGGGACAGGGGGCGATACGCAGTATTTT. It codes for CASRPGTGGDTQYF.

The rearrangement links TRBV5-1 to TRBJ1-4, with 10 nucleotides matching TRBD1. This CDR3 contains 14 residues. Germline V gene data show CDR1 as SGHRS and CDR2 as YFSETQ. V shed 4 bases, J shed 8 bases, and the junction held 5 bases outside the gene matches. This CDR3 is CASSDRDRGEKLFF. The CDR3 nucleotides are TGCGCCAGCAGCGACCGGGACAGGGGCGAAAAACTGTTTTTT.

V and J are TRBV28 and TRBJ1-1; 10 bases are a match to TRBD1. This CDR3 spans 17 amino acids. The V gene end was trimmed by 6 bases and the J gene end by 1 base; junction bases not matched to a gene: 11. CDR1 is MDHEN and CDR2 is SYDVKM in the germline V gene. The CDR3 spells CASSKTDRGRGNTEAFF. DNA of the CDR3: TGTGCCAGCAGCAAAACCGACAGGGGGCGAGGGAACACTGAAGCTTTCTTT.

In DNA, the CDR3 is TGTGCCAGCAGTTACACCAACAGTTATAGCAATCAGCCCCAGCATTTT. Protein sequence: CASSYTNSYSNQPQHF. This chain uses TRBV6-6 with TRBJ1-5; D not certain. This CDR3 has 16 amino acids. V was cut by 2 bases and J by 0 bases, with 11 bases left in between. Germline CDR1 MNHNY, CDR2 SVGAGI (reference sequence).

This clone appeared a few times. The V gene is TRBV19, the J gene TRBJ2-3; 10 bases fit TRBD2. CDR1 LNHDA and CDR2 SQIVND come from the germline V gene (reference sequence). Trimming removed 5 bases from V and 4 bases from J; junction bases left unmatched: 3. The CDR3 totals 14 residues. In DNA, the CDR3 is TGTGCCAGTAGTCCTAGCGGGAGCCCAGATACGCAGTATTTT. This translates into CASSPSGSPDTQYF. The complete variable domain, with remaining parts taken from reference TRBV19 and TRBJ2-3, reads DGGITQSPKYLFRKEGQNVTLSCEQNLNHDAMYWYRQDPGQGLRLIYYSQIVNDFQKGDIAEGYSVSREKKESFPLTVTSAQKNPTAFYLCASSPSGSPDTQYFGPGTRLTVL.

The rearrangement joins TRBV4-1 to TRBJ2-5, with TRBD2 matching 13 bases. The V gene's germline CDR1 is MGHRA and CDR2 YSYEKL. The CDR3 has 16 residues. After removal of 0 bases from V and 6 bases from J, the junction contained 4 bases not matched to a gene. The CDR3 loop reads CASSQDGTSGKQTQYF. In DNA form, the CDR3 reads TGCGCCAGCAGCCAAGATGGGACTAGCGGGAAGCAGACCCAGTACTTC.

The rearrangement joins TRBV7-9 to TRBJ1-2; TRBD1 matches 7 bases. The CDR3 length is 14 residues. The germline V gene has CDR1 SEHNR and CDR2 FQNEAQ (reference sequence). Germline trimming cut 3 bases from V and 6 bases from J; bases unmatched to any gene: 7. Here the CDR3 reads CASSLGQLENGYTF. The CDR3 DNA sequence: TGTGCCAGCAGCTTGGGACAGCTTGAAAATGGCTACACCTTC. Together with reference TRBV7-9 and TRBJ1-2, the CDR3 gives the full variable domain: DTGVSQNPRHKITKRGQNVTFRCDPISEHNRLYWYRQTLGQGPEFLTYFQNEAQLEKSRLLSDRFSAERPKGSFSTLEIQRTEQGDSAMYLCASSLGQLENGYTFGSGTRLTVV.

CDR3 in amino acids: CASSIGRTGISEQFF. As DNA, the CDR3 is TGTGCCAGTAGTATAGGGAGGACAGGGATCAGTGAGCAGTTCTTC. The rearrangement joins TRBV19 to TRBJ2-1; 8 bases are shared with TRBD1. With V trimmed by 1 base and J by 9 bases, 8 bases remained unmatched. Germline V lookup: CDR1 LNHDA, CDR2 SQIVND (reference sequence). This CDR3 spans 15 amino acids.

The V call is TRBV2, the J call TRBJ1-5, with D unclear. The CDR3 length is 15 residues. V lost 6 bases and J 3 bases, leaving 15 bases between the germline ends. Germline values: CDR1 SNHLY, CDR2 FYNNEI. The chain's CDR3 is CASRPGTVYNQPQHF. In DNA form, the CDR3 reads TGTGCCAGCAGGCCTGGTACGGTCTACAATCAGCCCCAGCATTTT.

The chain uses TRBV7-2 and TRBJ2-1, with D perhaps matching TRBD1 (5 bases). Germline V CDR1 and CDR2: SGHTA, FQGNSA. V was trimmed by 3 bases and J by 7 bases, leaving 7 bases between them. The CDR3 sequence is 12 residues long. CDR3 loop: CASSLGQNEQFF. The CDR3 nucleotides read TGTGCCAGCAGCTTGGGGCAAAATGAGCAGTTCTTC.

The count of this clone is one. The rearrangement links TRBV7-2 to TRBJ2-7, with D unresolved. Trimming cost V 3 bases and J 2 bases, with 11 bases left between them. CDR1 is SGHTA, CDR2 FQGNSA, per germline. The CDR3 runs to 14 residues. This CDR3 reads CASSLERYAYEQYF. CDR3 bases: TGTGCCAGCAGCTTGGAGCGCTACGCCTACGAGCAGTACTTC.